The rows below give T cell receptor beta chains drawn from one sample of a study of blood T cell repertoires in COVID-19. TCRdb keeps only in-frame clones here, not all; method: immunoSEQ multiplex PCR. The sample has under 250,000 clones; approximately 85% are singletons. What was sequenced was PBMCs or T cells enriched from blood (not recorded which). These receptors all stem from a woman in her fifties or sixties with acute COVID-19. Both conserved end residues are part of each CDR3. Fields, in order: V gene, J gene, CDR3 protein.

>TRBV3-1/TRBV3-2|TRBJ1-1
CASSQRTEAFF
>TRBV4-3|TRBJ2-1
CASSQDGHRLAGIYNEQFF
>TRBV6-5|TRBJ2-7
CASRTGISFSYEQYF
>TRBV29-1|TRBJ1-2
CSAGEVYGYTF
>TRBV7-2|TRBJ1-1
CASSPNRGGKTEAFF
>TRBV3-1/TRBV3-2|TRBJ1-5
CASSLDRDSRKGNQPQHF
>TRBV5-6|TRBJ2-7
CASSPRGLRTPEQYF
>TRBV5-4|TRBJ1-3
CASSLQGFGNTIYF
>TRBV30|TRBJ1-2
CACTRDRPSYGYTF
>TRBV19|TRBJ1-1
CASSRRTDGFTEAFF
>TRBV6-5|TRBJ1-1
CASIGQGAFSEAFF
>TRBV4-3|TRBJ1-2
CASSPVGQGNYGYTF
>TRBV9|TRBJ1-1
CASSVTWGQGASEAFF